Following are 23 T cell receptor beta chains from one sample sequenced in a study of OX40 agonist ivuxolimab in advanced cancers. Some clones are missing from TCRdb's copy, which holds only in-frame ones; the method was immunoSEQ multiplex PCR. Here the sample spans roughly 35,000 clones, roughly 80% being singletons. The sequences come from CD4+ or CD8+ T cells sorted from blood, collected in a trial of the OX40 agonist ivuxolimab. These receptor sequences come from an adult with an advanced solid tumor such as melanoma, head and neck, liver or kidney cancer.

The chain is built from TRBV5-5 and TRBJ2-7; D remains ambiguous. There are 12 residues in the CDR3. With 6 bases removed from V and 2 bases from J, the gap between germline ends came to 9 bases. The germline V gene encodes CDR1 SGHKS and CDR2 YYEKEE (reference sequence). In nucleotides, the CDR3 is TGTGCCAGCAACCTATCCCCCTACGAGCAGTACTTC. Translated, it gives CASNLSPYEQYF.

The chain joins TRBV18 to TRBJ1-3; 9 nucleotides match TRBD1. The CDR3 extends over 17 amino acids. Trimming took 4 bases from V and 2 from J; bases not matched to a gene: 9. Germline V gene lookup returns CDR1 KGHSH and CDR2 LQKENI. DNA for the CDR3: TGTGCCAGCTCACGAGACAGGGGGATTTTTACTGGAAACACCATATATTTT. Protein sequence: CASSRDRGIFTGNTIYF.

The rearrangement uses TRBV5-6 and TRBJ2-5; the match to TRBD1 covers 9 bases. TRBJ2-7 explains the end of the DNA better; the J call may be wrong. The CDR3 loop spans 15 amino acids. CDR1 and CDR2 from the germline V gene are SGHDT and YYEEEE. The CDR3 nucleotides are TGTGCCAGCAGCTTACCCGGGACAGGGTTCTACGAGCAGTACTTC. Translation gives CASSLPGTGFYEQYF.

Turning to this clone: This same CDR3 is encoded by further DNA sequences in the sample. The genes are TRBV9 and TRBJ1-5, with a tentative D call TRBD1 (5 bases). This CDR3 region has 14 residues. Germline V CDR1 and CDR2: SGDLS, YYNGEE. Trimming pared 2 bases from V and 2 bases from J, leaving 8 bases between. The chain's CDR3 is CASSVGRGNQPQHF. The CDR3 nucleotides are TGTGCCAGCAGCGTGGGCAGGGGCAATCAGCCCCAGCATTTT.

The V and J genes are TRBV2 and TRBJ2-7; possibly TRBD1 for D (6 bases). Deletions cut 6 bases from V and 3 bases from J, with 12 bases between. From germline, CDR1 is SNHLY and CDR2 FYNNEI. This CDR3 region has 13 residues. The CDR3 loop reads CASRGTFFYEQYF. The CDR3 DNA reads as TGTGCCAGCAGGGGGACATTTTTCTACGAGCAGTACTTC.

This clone was picked up one time. The chain carries TRBV9 and TRBJ2-6, with TRBD2 identical over 7 bases. This CDR3 has 15 amino acids. V was clipped by 5 bases and J by 1 base; unmatched bases: 3. Germline-derived CDR1 and CDR2 are SGDLS and YYNGEE. The CDR3 coding sequence is TGTGCCAGCAGGCGGGGAGGGTCTGGGGCCAACGTCCTGACTTTC. Protein: CASRRGGSGANVLTF.

This chain links TRBV2 with TRBJ1-1; D is uncertain. Trimming pared 5 bases from V and 1 base from J, leaving 5 bases between. CDR3 length: 12 amino acids. Germline loops: CDR1 SNHLY, CDR2 FYNNEI. CDR3 nucleotide sequence: TGTGCCAGCAGTTTGAGGAACACTGAAGCTTTCTTT. Residues: CASSLRNTEAFF.

The rearrangement links TRBV5-1 to TRBJ1-2; 7 nucleotides agree with TRBD1. The CDR3 totals 16 residues. V was pared by 4 bases and J by 4 bases, with 13 bases of the junction left unmatched. Germline values: CDR1 SGHRS, CDR2 YFSETQ. The CDR3 spells CASSRDREWWFYGYTF. The CDR3 coding sequence is TGCGCCAGCAGCCGGGACAGAGAGTGGTGGTTCTATGGCTACACCTTC.

The CDR3 nucleotides are TGTGCCACGCAAGATGGGGGCACTGAAGCTTTCTTT. Amino acids: CATQDGGTEAFF. The J gene is TRBJ1-1, the V gene TRBV10-3, with D possibly TRBD1 on 5 matching bases. The CDR3 extends over 12 amino acids. Trimming removed 10 bases from V and 4 bases from J, with 13 bases in between. Germline-derived CDR1 and CDR2 are ENHRY and SYGVKD.

V and J are TRBV18 and TRBJ2-6, with 10 nucleotides matching TRBD1. Trimming at V came to 4 bases and at J to 0 bases, leaving 3 bases not matched to a gene. The CDR3 is 17 amino acids. Germline loops: CDR1 KGHSH, CDR2 LQKENI. CDR3 loop: CASSRGQGNSGANVLTF. The CDR3 nucleotides are TGTGCCAGCTCACGGGGACAGGGGAACTCTGGGGCCAACGTCCTGACTTTC.

This clone was recorded a few times. The V and J genes are TRBV2 and TRBJ1-2; D is undetermined. The V end was cut by 7 bases, the J end by 5 bases, with 11 bases between. The CDR3 consists of 12 residues. CDR1 is SNHLY, CDR2 FYNNEI, per germline. CDR3 coding DNA: TGTGCCAGCACTGATAGGAGTTATGGCTACACCTTC. It specifies CASTDRSYGYTF.

This chain uses TRBV30 with TRBJ2-3; perhaps TRBD2 as D (6 bases). CDR3 length: 14 residues. Germline V gives CDR1 GTSNPN, CDR2 SVGIG (reference sequence). V lost 0 bases and J 2 bases, leaving 9 bases between the germline ends. The CDR3 here is CAWSVSGNTDTQYF. In DNA, the CDR3 is TGTGCCTGGAGTGTTAGCGGCAACACAGATACGCAGTATTTT. The full variable domain, with the rest looked up from reference TRBV30 and TRBJ2-3, is SQTIHQWPATLVQPVGSPLSLECTVEGTSNPNLYWYRQAAGRGLQLLFYSVGIGQISSEVPQNLSASRPQDRQFILSSKKLLLSDSGFYLCAWSVSGNTDTQYFGPGTRLTVL.

This clone was counted once. The chain joins TRBV6-1 to TRBJ2-1, with TRBD1 matching 9 bases. CDR3 length equals 14 residues. V gave up 8 bases and J gave up 4 bases; unmatched junction bases: 6. Germline loops: CDR1 MNHNS, CDR2 SASEGT. The CDR3 DNA sequence: TGTGCCAGCGGTTTGACAGGGGGGTACAATGAGCAGTTCTTC. It codes for CASGLTGGYNEQFF.

The chain couples TRBV5-6 to TRBJ1-1, with D tentatively TRBD1 (5 bases). The V end lost 2 bases, the J end lost 6 bases, and 8 bases lay between the germline ends. Germline CDR1 and CDR2: SGHDT and YYEEEE. This CDR3 has 12 amino acids. In DNA, the CDR3 is TGTGCCAGCAGCTTCGTAGGGGCTGAAGCTTTCTTT. This codes for CASSFVGAEAFF.

This chain joins TRBV28 and TRBJ2-3, with 13 nucleotides matching TRBD2. Germline lookup yields CDR1 MDHEN and CDR2 SYDVKM. The V gene end was trimmed by 8 bases and the J gene end by 4 bases; junction bases not matched to a gene: 6. CDR3 length equals 15 residues. CDR3 sequence (DNA): TGTGCCAGCGGAACTAGCGGGGGGGCCGCAGATACGCAGTATTTT. Translating gives CASGTSGGAADTQYF.

Here the CDR3 reads CASSRTIPGQGGGYTF. The CDR3 DNA reads as TGCGCCAGCAGCCGCACAATTCCGGGACAGGGGGGCGGCTACACCTTC. The chain couples TRBV5-1 to TRBJ1-2; 11 bases are shared with TRBD1. Germline CDR1 and CDR2: SGHRS and YFSETQ. The CDR3 runs to 16 residues. V shed 4 bases and J 8 bases; nucleotides not matched to a gene: 13. Complete variable domain (other parts from reference TRBV5-1 and TRBJ1-2): KAGVTQTPRYLIKTRGQQVTLSCSPISGHRSVSWYQQTPGQGLQFLFEYFSETQRNKGNFPGRFSGRQFSNSRSEMNVSTLELGDSALYLCASSRTIPGQGGGYTFGSGTRLTVV.

The J gene is TRBJ2-2, the V gene TRBV28, with D tentatively TRBD1 (6 bases). The CDR3 has 16 amino acids. Trimming shortened V by 6 bases and J by 5 bases, and 19 bases separated the two germline ends. Germline values: CDR1 MDHEN, CDR2 SYDVKM. As DNA, the CDR3 is TGTGCCAGCAGATCCTCCGGGACACTAAGAACCGGGGAGCTGTTTTTT. It specifies CASRSSGTLRTGELFF.

The chain employs TRBV2 and TRBJ1-5; D is unresolved. V lost 6 bases and J 4 bases, leaving 7 bases between the germline ends. There are 12 residues in the CDR3. CDR1 is SNHLY and CDR2 is FYNNEI in the germline V gene. CDR3 DNA: TGTGCCAGCAGGGGAGGGAATCAGCCCCAGCATTTT. This sequence encodes CASRGGNQPQHF.

The chain has TRBV6-1 and TRBJ2-5, with D possibly TRBD1 on 6 matching bases. This CDR3 is built from 15 residues. Trimming shortened V by 2 bases and J by 2 bases, and 12 bases separated the two germline ends. CDR1 is MNHNS and CDR2 is SASEGT in the germline V gene. CDR3 amino acids: CASSESDRRQETQYF. The CDR3 DNA is TGTGCCAGCAGTGAATCCGACAGGCGACAAGAGACCCAGTACTTC.

In its sample, this clone was seen once. The chain joins TRBV4-2 to TRBJ2-6, with unresolved D. The CDR3 is 17 residues long. The germline gives CDR1 LGHNA, CDR2 YNFKEQ. The ends were cut back, 0 bases at V and 0 bases at J, with 9 bases in the middle. Here the CDR3 DNA reads TGTGCCAGCAGCCAAGATCCCCGCAGCTCTGGGGCCAACGTCCTGACTTTC. Amino acid sequence: CASSQDPRSSGANVLTF.

The chain recombines TRBV6-1 with TRBJ2-7; TRBD1 aligns across 9 bases. The CDR3 totals 15 residues. Losses at the gene ends were 7 bases for V and 4 bases for J; bases not matched to a gene: 11. Germline V lookup: CDR1 MNHNS, CDR2 SASEGT. In DNA form, the CDR3 reads TGTGCCAGCAACATCGGACAGGGGATCGAGTACGAGCAGTACTTC. Its translation: CASNIGQGIEYEQYF.

This clone has just a few counts. The chain carries TRBV28 and TRBJ2-7, with D perhaps TRBD1 (5 bases). Looked up from germline, CDR1 is MDHEN and CDR2 is SYDVKM. The V end was cut by 4 bases, the J end by 6 bases, with 10 bases between. The CDR3 sequence is 12 residues long. The CDR3, as DNA: TGTGCCAGCAGTTCGCAGGGATCCGAGCAGTACTTC. Translating gives CASSSQGSEQYF.

The gene calls are TRBV11-2 and TRBJ1-2; D remains ambiguous. This CDR3 has 16 amino acids. Germline V gene lookup returns CDR1 SGHAT and CDR2 FQNNGV. Between the trimmed V and J ends, which lost 5 bases and 8 bases, there was a span of 24 bases. Written as DNA, the CDR3 is TGTGCCAGCAGCGCGAATCCGGGTCCCCCGGTACGCGGCTACACCTTC. Translating it yields CASSANPGPPVRGYTF.